This T cell receptor beta chain was identified in a study of CD8 T cells in ankylosing spondylitis (dated by TCRdb to 2015 to 2018). Looking at the study overall: To find TCR variants linked to disease, the study profiled T cell receptor beta repertoires in ankylosing spondylitis patients and healthy donors. Samples of peripheral blood were taken, and for ankylosing spondylitis patients, synovial fluid was collected as well. The full study cohort was made up of about 25 ankylosing spondylitis patients and 108 healthy donors. What the authors observed across the whole study: A TCR beta motif of 8 or 9 highly homologous amino acid variants appeared characteristic of blood from ankylosing spondylitis patients. The disease-linked clones were reported as significantly enriched in matched synovial fluid samples from ankylosing spondylitis patients. The disease-linked clones had a CD8+ phenotype and were found at relatively low frequencies in peripheral blood. Some of the motif variants had been reported before in the synovial fluid and blood of reactive arthritis patients, a finding that suggests common disease-initiation mechanisms.

Of note for this clonotype: Its antigen is currently not known. The sample holds no much larger clone one base away, and base qualities are not on file.

The trim is 6 bases for V and 4 bases for J, with a gap of 12 bases between the germline ends. Via the germline V gene (reference sequence), CDR1 is DFQATT and CDR2 SNEGSKA. From cysteine to phenylalanine, the CDR3 is 12 amino acids long. Just the 36-base CDR3 DNA is kept, in frame starting at base 1. The data were produced on an Illumina HiSeq 2500. TCR beta libraries were prepared by quantitative 5'-RACE with molecular barcodes. The paper's data handling went like this. A new computational method based on a probabilistic model of VDJ rearrangement was used to identify disease-linked TCR variants. Using fastp at Q25 and MiXCR, TCRdb reprocessed the public reads and kept productive beta chains. Every entry covers one CDR3 protein and lists the most common genes and DNA from its rows. Here the V and J calls rest on TCRdb's processing, not on the authors' analysis. This sample lists roughly 440,000 distinct CDR3 sequences; 15% to 20% were detected once. The ten largest make up around 0.92% of the sample.

The TCR was taken from a male donor with ankylosing spondylitis. Source material: blood, either unsorted or a sorted T cell fraction (not recorded which). The sequence links TRBV20-1 to TRBJ1-2; a weak D assignment points to TRBD1 (5 bases agree). The DNA is as follows: TGCAGTGCAACGACAGCTAGCTATGGCTACACCTTC. The encoded protein is CSATTASYGYTF.